What follows are 18 T cell receptor beta chains derived from one specimen sequenced in a study of tumor-infiltrating lymphocytes in primary liver carcinoma. The researchers obtained blood RNA from unsorted whole blood and also extracted germline DNA. Total RNA amounting to 500 ng was the source from which TCR beta cDNA was made with a constant-region primer. Employing slightly modified ARM-PCR, three nested multiplex PCR rounds were run, and these gave rise to the TCR beta libraries. PCR rounds one and two used TRBV1-TRBV30 forward primers with a C-beta reverse primer for around 9 cycles each. TCRdb reprocessed the multiplex PCR reads via MiXCR and lists one record per CDR3 protein. The sample contains 150,000 to 200,000 distinct CDR3 sequences, over 50% of which appear only once. Material: peripheral blood. The source of these receptors is a man aged 35-49 years with primary liver carcinoma and hepatitis B virus infection.

As concerns this clonotype: The CDR3 does not end in the conserved phenylalanine or tryptophan, so this is likely a read error. The rearrangement links TRBV4-2 to TRBJ2-1, with 11 bases aligning to TRBD2. Germline lookup yields CDR1 LGHNA and CDR2 YNFKEQ. The CDR3 spans 19 residues. The CDR3 DNA follows: TGTGCCAGCAGTCAAGGAGAAACTAGCGGGAGTTTCACACGGGATGAGCAGTTCATC. Translated: CASSQGETSGSFTRDEQFI.

The rearrangement uses TRBV11-2 and TRBJ2-1; D ambiguous. Germline assignment: CDR1 SGHAT and CDR2 FQNNGV. Deletions cut 0 bases from V and 3 bases from J, with 15 bases between. The CDR3 length is 17 residues. The CDR3 sequence is CASSLDSFQLCYNEQFF. The CDR3 coding sequence is TGTGCCAGCAGCTTAGACTCTTTCCAACTGTGCTACAATGAGCAGTTCTTC. The whole variable domain, filled in from reference TRBV11-2 and TRBJ2-1, reads EAGVAQSPRYKIIEKRQSVAFWCNPISGHATLYWYQQILGQGPKLLIQFQNNGVVDDSQLPKDRFSAERLKGVDSTLKIQPAKLEDSAVYLCASSLDSFQLCYNEQFFGPGTRLTVL.

This clonotype has more than one count but fewer than ten. The genes are TRBV12-3 or TRBV12-4 and TRBJ2-7, with TRBD1 as a possible D gene (7 bases). The ends were cut back, 3 bases at V and 9 bases at J, with 15 bases in the middle. The CDR3 is 13 residues long. CDR3 DNA sequence: TGTGCCAGCAGTTTCGGGACAGCGGAGGGGCAGTACTTC. It translates to CASSFGTAEGQYF.

For this clonotype: Because the CDR3 is missing its conserved closing phenylalanine or tryptophan, this is likely a read error. V and J are TRBV11-1 and TRBJ2-1, with TRBD2 identical over 12 bases. This CDR3 is built from 15 residues. Germline loops: CDR1 SGHAT, CDR2 FQDESV (reference sequence). The CDR3 spells CACSFRTSGASEQFL. CDR3 DNA: TGTGCCTGCAGCTTCCGGACTAGCGGGGCCAGCGAGCAGTTCCTC.

A remark on this clonotype: This may come from a read error, since a much larger clone is one base off. V gene TRBV11-2 combines with J gene TRBJ2-7, with 13 bases aligning to TRBD2. Germline assignment: CDR1 SGHAT and CDR2 FQNNGV. CDR3 length: 15 amino acids. Trimming removed 7 bases from V and 6 bases from J; junction bases left unmatched: 9. The CDR3 sequence is CASNPFGTSGTEQYF. CDR3 bases: TGTGCCAGCAACCCCTTCGGGACTAGCGGGACCGAGCAGTACTTC.

Notes on this clonotype: It may be a read error: a sequence one base away is much more abundant. V and J are TRBV12-3 or TRBV12-4 and TRBJ1-5, with D possibly being TRBD1 (6 bases). V shed 7 bases and J shed 11 bases, with 18 bases lying between them. CDR3 length: 13 residues. The CDR3 DNA is TGTGCCAGCACTCCAACTGGGGGGGCATCCCAGCATTTT. This translates into CASTPTGGASQHF.

The rearrangement joins TRBV14 to TRBJ1-6, with D maybe TRBD1 (5 bases). V dropped 4 bases and J dropped 9 bases, with 13 bases sitting between them. This CDR3 is built from 14 residues. The germline V gene encodes CDR1 SGHDN and CDR2 FVKESK. Here the CDR3 reads CASSRGEFGSPLHF. Written as DNA, the CDR3 is TGTGCCAGCAGCCGGGGGGAATTTGGTTCACCCCTCCACTTT.

This clonotype was counted between two and nine times. The chain couples TRBV6-5 to TRBJ2-7, with 8 bases aligning to TRBD2. CDR3 length: 15 residues. Trimming removed 6 bases from V and 3 bases from J; junction bases left unmatched: 10. Germline V lookup: CDR1 MNHEY, CDR2 SVGAGI. The CDR3 here is CASSPGLAKSYEQYF. CDR3 nucleotide sequence: TGTGCCAGCAGCCCCGGACTAGCAAAAAGCTACGAGCAGTACTTC.

This clonotype has only a few counts. CDR3 coding DNA: TGTGCCTGGGGCCGTGGGGCGGCAGATACGCAGTATTTT. This codes for CAWGRGAADTQYF. The chain carries TRBV30 and TRBJ2-3; tentative D call: TRBD1 (5 bases). CDR3 length: 13 amino acids. Germline CDR1 GTSNPN, CDR2 SVGIG (reference sequence). Deletions cut 5 bases from V and 4 bases from J, with 13 bases between.

About this clonotype: A much larger clone differs from this one at a single base, so this may be a read error. The chain joins TRBV6-1 to TRBJ2-1; D might be TRBD1 or TRBD2, each matching 5 bases. This CDR3 has 15 amino acids. Germline-derived CDR1 and CDR2 are MNHNS and SASEGT. Trimming took 3 bases from V and 10 from J, leaving 19 bases between them. The CDR3 nucleotides are TGTGCCAGCAGTGAGGGCCGGGCAGTGGGACGCGAGCAGTTCTTC. Its translation is CASSEGRAVGREQFF.

This clonotype showed up many times. The chain uses TRBV11-2 and TRBJ2-3, with D perhaps TRBD1 (6 bases). Germline CDR1 is SGHAT and CDR2 is FQNNGV. V lost 3 bases to trimming and J lost 2 bases, with 9 bases between them. This CDR3 is 14 amino acids long. The CDR3 DNA reads as TGTGCCAGCAGCTTTACAGGGAACACAGATACGCAGTATTTT. It specifies CASSFTGNTDTQYF.

The rearrangement links TRBV5-5 to TRBJ1-1; D gene uncertain. CDR1 is SGHKS and CDR2 is YYEKEE in the germline V gene (reference sequence). V dropped 6 bases and J dropped 4 bases, with 13 bases sitting between them. The CDR3 covers 13 residues. This CDR3 reads CASTDTRSTEAFF. The CDR3 DNA is TGTGCCAGCACCGATACACGGAGCACTGAAGCTTTCTTT.

This clonotype was observed a handful of times. The CDR3 sequence: CASSRSGTSLETQYF. For the CDR3, the DNA is TGTGCCAGCAGCCGATCCGGGACTAGTCTAGAGACCCAGTACTTC. V and J are TRBV6-5 and TRBJ2-5; TRBD2 agrees at 8 bases. The CDR3 length is 15 residues. Losses at the gene ends were 6 bases for V and 4 bases for J; bases not matched to a gene: 10. CDR1 MNHEY and CDR2 SVGAGI come from the germline V gene.

The CDR3 loop is CASSPPRGGRNEQFF. CDR3 bases: TGTGCCAGCAGTCCTCCAAGGGGCGGTCGCAATGAGCAGTTCTTC. The gene calls are TRBV12-3 or TRBV12-4 and TRBJ2-1, with D possibly being TRBD1 (5 bases). This CDR3 contains 15 residues. The V end lost 5 bases, the J end lost 6 bases, and 17 bases lay between the germline ends.

A few counts support this clonotype. The V and J genes are TRBV4-2 and TRBJ2-7; 7 positions agree with TRBD2. This CDR3 spans 14 amino acids. Germline V gene lookup returns CDR1 LGHNA and CDR2 YNFKEQ. J gave up 5 bases and V 4 bases, and 8 bases lay outside the gene matches. CDR3 region: CASSPFGGIDEQYF. The CDR3 DNA is TGTGCCAGCAGCCCCTTCGGGGGGATCGACGAGCAGTACTTC.

This chain joins TRBV10-3 and TRBJ2-3; 7 bases align to TRBD2. Germline CDR1 reads ENHRY; CDR2 reads SYGVKD. The V gene end was trimmed by 10 bases and the J gene end by 3 bases; junction bases not matched to a gene: 10. This CDR3 contains 14 residues. The CDR3: CATTSALDTDTQYF. In DNA, the CDR3 is TGTGCCACCACTAGCGCCCTGGATACAGATACGCAGTATTTT.

The chain couples TRBV6-6 to TRBJ1-2; D is perhaps TRBD1 (6 bases). The germline CDR1 and CDR2 sequences are MNHNY and SVGAGI (reference sequence). The CDR3 has 15 amino acids. V was clipped by 7 bases and J by 4 bases, with 19 bases between them. For the CDR3, the DNA is TGTGCCAGCAATAACCCCACAGGGTTCTCCTATGGCTACACCTTC. Translation gives CASNNPTGFSYGYTF.

There are a few counts of this clonotype. The chain links TRBV12-3 or TRBV12-4 to TRBJ2-1; D is perhaps TRBD1 (6 bases). V lost 2 bases and J 5 bases, leaving 10 bases between the germline ends. The CDR3 consists of 14 residues. The CDR3 here is CASSLRGTNNEQFF. CDR3 sequence (DNA): TGTGCCAGCAGTTTAAGGGGGACCAACAATGAGCAGTTCTTC.